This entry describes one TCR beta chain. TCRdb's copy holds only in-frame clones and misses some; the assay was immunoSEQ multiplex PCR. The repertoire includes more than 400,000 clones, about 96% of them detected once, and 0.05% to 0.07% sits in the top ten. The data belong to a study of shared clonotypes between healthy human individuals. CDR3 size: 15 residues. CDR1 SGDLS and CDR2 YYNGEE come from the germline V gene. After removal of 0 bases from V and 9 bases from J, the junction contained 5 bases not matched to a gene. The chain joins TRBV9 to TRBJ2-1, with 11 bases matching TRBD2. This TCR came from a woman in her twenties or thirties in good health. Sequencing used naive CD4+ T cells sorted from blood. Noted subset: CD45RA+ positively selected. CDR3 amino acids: CASSVVGLAGGEQFF. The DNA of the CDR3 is TGTGCCAGCAGCGTAGTAGGACTAGCGGGCGGTGAGCAGTTCTTC.